This T cell receptor (beta chain) was found in a study of shared clonotypes between healthy human individuals. Findings and caveats of the study: Investigators collected only blood, and repertoires in tissues likely differ. Enrolling few donors narrowed the genetic and exposure-history diversity that was represented.

A word on this clone: Its antigen remains unknown.

The germline CDR1 and CDR2 sequences are SEHNR and FQNEAQ (reference sequence). This CDR3 is 16 amino acids long. Trimming cost V 1 base and J 1 base; bases outside gene matches: 2. Negatively enriched CD4+ T cells were divided by CD45RA into naive and memory. How the authors handled the data: Junction-only sequences without quality scores were provided by ImmunoSEQ, so filtering was different. Here immunoSEQ multiplex PCR was the method, and the copy in TCRdb shows in-frame clones only, minus some. V and J calls and clone size are given by that table; D and trimming were obtained from the DNA. This table has some 2.1 million clones, over 85% appearing once.

This sequence was found in a young man in good health. The sample consisted of naive CD4+ T cells sorted from blood. Described subset: CD45RA+ positively selected. This chain joins TRBV7-9 and TRBJ1-1; TRBD1 aligns across 11 bases. The DNA for the CDR3 is TGTGCCAGCAGCTTAGGTGGGACAGGGGGGAACACTGAAGCTTTCTTT. Its protein product is CASSLGGTGGNTEAFF.